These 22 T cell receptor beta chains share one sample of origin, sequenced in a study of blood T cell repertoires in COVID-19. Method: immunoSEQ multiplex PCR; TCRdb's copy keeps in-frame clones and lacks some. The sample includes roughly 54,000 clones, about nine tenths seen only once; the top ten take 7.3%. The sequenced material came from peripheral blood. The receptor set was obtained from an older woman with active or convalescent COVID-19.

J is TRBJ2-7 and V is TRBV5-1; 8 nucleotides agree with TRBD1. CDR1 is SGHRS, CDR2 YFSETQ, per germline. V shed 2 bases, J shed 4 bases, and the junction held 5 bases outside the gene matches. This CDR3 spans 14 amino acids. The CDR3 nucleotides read TGCGCCAGCAGCTTCGTGACAGGGGCATACGAGCAGTACTTC. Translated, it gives CASSFVTGAYEQYF.

The DNA of the CDR3 is TGTGCCAGCAGCCCGGACAGGAGAGATCAGCCCCAGCATTTT. Its translation: CASSPDRRDQPQHF. The chain has TRBV28 and TRBJ1-5; TRBD1 aligns across 7 bases. The trim removed 6 bases at V and 5 bases at J, leaving 7 bases unmatched. The germline V gene encodes CDR1 MDHEN and CDR2 SYDVKM. CDR3 length: 14 residues.

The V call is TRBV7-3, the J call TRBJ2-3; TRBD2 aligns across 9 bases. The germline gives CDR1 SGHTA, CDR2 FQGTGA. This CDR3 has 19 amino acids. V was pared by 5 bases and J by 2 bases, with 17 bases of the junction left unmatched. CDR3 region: CASSKEVGSGSPITDTQYF. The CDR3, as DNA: TGTGCCAGCAGCAAAGAGGTGGGTAGCGGGAGCCCGATCACAGATACGCAGTATTTT.

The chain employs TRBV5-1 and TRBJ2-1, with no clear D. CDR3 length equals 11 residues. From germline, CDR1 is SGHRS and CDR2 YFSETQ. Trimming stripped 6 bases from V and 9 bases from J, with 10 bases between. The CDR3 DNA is TGCGCCAGCACCTCCCACACTGAGCAGTTCTTC. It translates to CASTSHTEQFF.

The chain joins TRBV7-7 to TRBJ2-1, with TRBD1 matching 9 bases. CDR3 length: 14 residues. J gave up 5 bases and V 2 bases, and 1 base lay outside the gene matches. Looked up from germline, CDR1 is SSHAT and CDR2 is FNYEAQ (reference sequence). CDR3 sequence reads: CASSLWTGDNEQFF. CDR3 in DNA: TGTGCCAGCAGCTTATGGACAGGGGACAATGAGCAGTTCTTC.

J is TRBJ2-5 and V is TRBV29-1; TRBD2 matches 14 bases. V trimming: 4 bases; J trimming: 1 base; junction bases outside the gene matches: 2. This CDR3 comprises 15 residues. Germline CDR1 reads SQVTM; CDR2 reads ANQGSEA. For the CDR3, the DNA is TGCAGCGTTGGACTAGCGGGGGGGACCCAAGAGACCCAGTACTTC. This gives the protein CSVGLAGGTQETQYF.

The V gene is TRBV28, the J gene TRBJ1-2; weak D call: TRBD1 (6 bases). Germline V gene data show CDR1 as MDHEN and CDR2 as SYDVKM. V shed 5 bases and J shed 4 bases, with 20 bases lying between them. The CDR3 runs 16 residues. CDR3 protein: CASSLGGGGDAYGYTF. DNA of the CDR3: TGTGCCAGCAGTCTCGGTGGGGGGGGCGATGCCTATGGCTACACCTTC.

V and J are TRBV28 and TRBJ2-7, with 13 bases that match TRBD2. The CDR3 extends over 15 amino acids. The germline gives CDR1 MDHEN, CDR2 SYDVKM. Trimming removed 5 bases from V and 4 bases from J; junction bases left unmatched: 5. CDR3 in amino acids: CASSIRTSGSYEQYF. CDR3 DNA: TGTGCCAGCAGTATCCGGACTAGCGGGAGTTACGAGCAGTACTTC.

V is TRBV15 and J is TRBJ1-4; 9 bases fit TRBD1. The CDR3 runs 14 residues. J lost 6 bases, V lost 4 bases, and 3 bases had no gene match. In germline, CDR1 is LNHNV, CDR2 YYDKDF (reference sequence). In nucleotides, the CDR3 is TGTGCCACCAGCATACAGGGGGCCTATGAAAAACTGTTTTTT. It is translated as CATSIQGAYEKLFF.

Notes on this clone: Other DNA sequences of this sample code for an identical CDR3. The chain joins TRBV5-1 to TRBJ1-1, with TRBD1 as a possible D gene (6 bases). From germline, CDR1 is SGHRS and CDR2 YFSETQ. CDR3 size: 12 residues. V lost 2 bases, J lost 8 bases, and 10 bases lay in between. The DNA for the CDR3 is TGCGCCAGCAGCTTACCCGGGACAGAAGCTTTCTTT. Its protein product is CASSLPGTEAFF. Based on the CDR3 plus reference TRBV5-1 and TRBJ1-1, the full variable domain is KAGVTQTPRYLIKTRGQQVTLSCSPISGHRSVSWYQQTPGQGLQFLFEYFSETQRNKGNFPGRFSGRQFSNSRSEMNVSTLELGDSALYLCASSLPGTEAFFGQGTRLTVV.

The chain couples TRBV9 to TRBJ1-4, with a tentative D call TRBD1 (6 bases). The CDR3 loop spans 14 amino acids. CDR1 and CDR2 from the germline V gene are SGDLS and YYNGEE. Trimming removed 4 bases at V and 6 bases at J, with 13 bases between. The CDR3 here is CASSPWDTYEKLFF. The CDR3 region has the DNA TGTGCCAGCAGCCCCTGGGACACGTATGAAAAACTGTTTTTT.

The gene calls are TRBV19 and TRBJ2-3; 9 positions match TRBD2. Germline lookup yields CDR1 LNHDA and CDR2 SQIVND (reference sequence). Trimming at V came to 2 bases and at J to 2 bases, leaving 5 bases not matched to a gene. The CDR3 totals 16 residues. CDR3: CASSISGTSSTDTQYF. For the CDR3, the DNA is TGTGCCAGTAGTATAAGTGGGACTAGCTCCACAGATACGCAGTATTTT. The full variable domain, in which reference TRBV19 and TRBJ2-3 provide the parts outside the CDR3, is DGGITQSPKYLFRKEGQNVTLSCEQNLNHDAMYWYRQDPGQGLRLIYYSQIVNDFQKGDIAEGYSVSREKKESFPLTVTSAQKNPTAFYLCASSISGTSSTDTQYFGPGTRLTVL.

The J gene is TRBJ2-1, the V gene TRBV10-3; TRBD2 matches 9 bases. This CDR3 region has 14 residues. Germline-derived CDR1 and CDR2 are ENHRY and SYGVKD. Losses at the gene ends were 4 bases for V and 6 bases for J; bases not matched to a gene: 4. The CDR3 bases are TGTGCCATCAGTGGGGAAGCGGGAGGCAATGAGCAGTTCTTC. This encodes CAISGEAGGNEQFF.

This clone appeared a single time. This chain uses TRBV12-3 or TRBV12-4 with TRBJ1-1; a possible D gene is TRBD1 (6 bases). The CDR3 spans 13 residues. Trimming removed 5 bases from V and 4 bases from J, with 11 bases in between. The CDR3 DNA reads TGTGCCAGCAGTACAAGGGGGATCACTGAAGCTTTCTTT. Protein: CASSTRGITEAFF.

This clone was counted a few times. This chain's CDR3 is CASSLRTEGPQHF. The CDR3 coding sequence is TGTGCCAGCAGTTTAAGGACGGAGGGGCCCCAGCATTTT. The rearrangement links TRBV12-3 or TRBV12-4 to TRBJ1-5; D uncertain. V was shortened by 2 bases and J by 9 bases, with 11 bases between the two germline ends. The CDR3 contains 13 residues.

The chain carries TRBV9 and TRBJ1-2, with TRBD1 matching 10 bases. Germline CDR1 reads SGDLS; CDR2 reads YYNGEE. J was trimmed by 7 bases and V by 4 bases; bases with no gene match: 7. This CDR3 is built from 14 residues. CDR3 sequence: CASSPTGQGLGYTF. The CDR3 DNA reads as TGTGCCAGCAGCCCCACGGGACAGGGGCTTGGCTACACCTTC.

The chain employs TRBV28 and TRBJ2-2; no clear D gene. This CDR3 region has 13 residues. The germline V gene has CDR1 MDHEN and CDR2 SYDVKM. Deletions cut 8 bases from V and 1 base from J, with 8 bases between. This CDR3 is CASAQLNTGELFF. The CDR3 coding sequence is TGTGCCAGCGCACAGCTGAACACCGGGGAGCTGTTTTTT.

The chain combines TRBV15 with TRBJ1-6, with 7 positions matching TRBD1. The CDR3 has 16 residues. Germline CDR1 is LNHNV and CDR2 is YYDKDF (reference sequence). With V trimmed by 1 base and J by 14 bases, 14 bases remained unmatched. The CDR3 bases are TGTGCCACCAGCAGAGGTCGGCGGACAGGAGGAACGACCCTCCACTTT. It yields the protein CATSRGRRTGGTTLHF.

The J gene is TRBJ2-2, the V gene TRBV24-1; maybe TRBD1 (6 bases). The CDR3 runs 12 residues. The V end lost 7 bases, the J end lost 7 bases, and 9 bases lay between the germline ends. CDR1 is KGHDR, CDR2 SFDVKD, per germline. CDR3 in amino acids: CATRGAGGELFF. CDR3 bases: TGTGCCACCAGGGGGGCTGGCGGGGAGCTGTTTTTT.

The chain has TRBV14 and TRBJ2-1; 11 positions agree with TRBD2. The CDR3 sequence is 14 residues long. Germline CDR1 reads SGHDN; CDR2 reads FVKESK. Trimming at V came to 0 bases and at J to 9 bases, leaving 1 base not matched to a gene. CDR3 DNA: TGTGCCAGCAGCCAAGAGACTAGCGGGATTGAGCAGTTCTTC. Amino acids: CASSQETSGIEQFF.

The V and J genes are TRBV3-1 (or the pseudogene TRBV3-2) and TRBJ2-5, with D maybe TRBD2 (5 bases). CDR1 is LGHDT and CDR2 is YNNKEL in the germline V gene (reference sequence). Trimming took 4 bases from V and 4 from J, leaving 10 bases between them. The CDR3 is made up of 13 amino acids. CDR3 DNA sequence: TGTGCCAGCAGCCTTGGACTCGGAGAGACCCAGTACTTC. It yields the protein CASSLGLGETQYF.

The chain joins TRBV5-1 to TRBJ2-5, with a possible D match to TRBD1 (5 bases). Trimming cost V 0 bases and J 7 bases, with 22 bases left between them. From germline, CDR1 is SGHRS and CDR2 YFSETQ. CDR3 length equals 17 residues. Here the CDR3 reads CASSLGVPDSRIGTQYF. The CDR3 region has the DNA TGCGCCAGCAGCTTGGGCGTCCCAGACAGTCGAATAGGGACCCAGTACTTC. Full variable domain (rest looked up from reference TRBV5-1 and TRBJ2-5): KAGVTQTPRYLIKTRGQQVTLSCSPISGHRSVSWYQQTPGQGLQFLFEYFSETQRNKGNFPGRFSGRQFSNSRSEMNVSTLELGDSALYLCASSLGVPDSRIGTQYFGPGTRLLVL.